Listed below are T cell receptor beta chains from one sample, sequenced in a study of cytomegalovirus exposure and HLA in healthy donors. Here immunoSEQ multiplex PCR was the method, and the copy in TCRdb shows in-frame clones only, minus some. The table lists approximately 170,000 clones, approximately 71% of them singletons, with less than 1.5% in the top ten. Sequenced input: PBMCs. The receptors originated from a man between 45 and 60 years old in good health and CMV-seronegative. CDR3s include the opening cysteine and the closing phenylalanine or tryptophan. A D gene is named only where the DNA matches it firmly. A clone size is listed for some rows: how often the clone was seen (once, few, many), or a class if it is expanded.

j_call | d_call | v_call | clone_size | cdr3_nt | cdr3_aa
TRBJ1-2 | - | TRBV6-1 | - | TGTGCCAGCAGCTTAGGAGGGGATGGCTACACCTTC | CASSLGGDGYTF
TRBJ2-3 | - | TRBV7-2 | few | TGTGCCAGCAGCTATGCGTCAGATACGCAGTATTTT | CASSYASDTQYF
TRBJ2-1 | - | TRBV29-1 | - | TGCAGCGTTGAAGATCTACAGGTGATTTTCGATGAGCAGTTCTTC | CSVEDLQVIFDEQFF
TRBJ1-2 | TRBD1 | TRBV5-1 | - | TGCGCCAGCAGCTTCCTAGAGACAGGGGGCGACGGCTACACCTTC | CASSFLETGGDGYTF
TRBJ1-1 | - | TRBV6-5 | - | TGTGCCAGCACTTGGGATAACGGGGGAAGGACTGAAGCTTTCTTT | CASTWDNGGRTEAFF
TRBJ2-3 | TRBD2 | TRBV7-6 | - | TGTGCCAGCAGCTTAGTTGCGGGGGCAGATACGCAGTATTTT | CASSLVAGADTQYF
TRBJ1-4 | - | TRBV19 | - | TGTGCCAGTAGTATAGGTGACGGGTCAACTAATGAAAAACTGTTTTTT | CASSIGDGSTNEKLFF
TRBJ2-1 | - | TRBV7-9 | - | TGTGCCAGCAGCTTAAAAGTCAGCTACAATGAGCAGTTCTTC | CASSLKVSYNEQFF
TRBJ2-7 | - | TRBV11-2 | - | TGTGCCAGCAGCTTACGGGAAGCTGTCCCCCAGCCGCCCTACGAGCAGTACTTC | CASSLREAVPQPPYEQYF
TRBJ1-3 | - | TRBV6-5 | - | TGTGCCAGCAGTTACTCACTACGGGACTCTGGAAACACCATATATTTT | CASSYSLRDSGNTIYF
TRBJ2-5 | - | TRBV10-3 | - | TGTGCCATCAGTGAGTCGGGTACACAGTTCCAAGAGACCCAGTACTTC | CAISESGTQFQETQYF
TRBJ1-4 | TRBD1 | TRBV5-8 | - | TGTGCCAGCAGCTTTGAGAGGGGGCTCGAAAAACTGTTTTTT | CASSFERGLEKLFF
TRBJ1-6 | - | TRBV7-9 | - | TGTGCCAGCCAACCCCTTACAGGGTCCCATAATTCACCCCTCCACTTT | CASQPLTGSHNSPLHF
TRBJ1-2 | TRBD1 | TRBV6-1 | - | TGTGCCAGCAGTGAATACCGACAGGGAAACTATGGCTACACCTTC | CASSEYRQGNYGYTF
TRBJ2-2 | TRBD1 | TRBV7-9 | - | TGTGCCAGCAGCTTAGAGACAGGGGGCCTCGGGGAGCTGTTTTTT | CASSLETGGLGELFF
TRBJ1-1 | TRBD1 | TRBV6-6 | - | TGTGCCAGCAGCTTACAGGGGACCACTGAAGCTTTCTTT | CASSLQGTTEAFF
TRBJ1-4 | - | TRBV5-1 | - | TGCGCCAGCAGCTTGGAGGCCGGGTCGTATGAAAAACTGTTTTTT | CASSLEAGSYEKLFF
TRBJ1-1 | - | TRBV12-5 | - | TGTGCTAGTACTAAAGAAGGGGCGGCTGGCACTGAAGCTTTCTTT | CASTKEGAAGTEAFF
TRBJ1-1 | - | TRBV6-5 | few | TGTGCCAGCAGTCCCCAGGAGGGAACTGAAGCTTTCTTT | CASSPQEGTEAFF
TRBJ1-5 | - | TRBV7-3 | - | TGTGCCAGCAGCTTACCCAGGGGAAGGAATCAGCCCCAGCATTTT | CASSLPRGRNQPQHF
TRBJ2-1 | TRBD2 | TRBV5-1 | - | TGCGCCAGCAGCTTGTCTCCCCAGCGGGGGGGAAGCAATGAGCAGTTCTTC | CASSLSPQRGGSNEQFF
TRBJ2-5 | TRBD1 | TRBV19 | - | TGTGCCAGTAGTTCGGGACAGGGGGCAGTGGAGACCCAGTACTTC | CASSSGQGAVETQYF
TRBJ1-3 | TRBD1 | TRBV28 | - | TGTGCCAGCAGTAGGACAGGGGGCAACGGAAACACCATATATTTT | CASSRTGGNGNTIYF
TRBJ2-2 | - | TRBV2 | - | TGTGCCAGCAGTGGTCAGGGGCAGGGCACCGGGGAGCTGTTTTTT | CASSGQGQGTGELFF
TRBJ2-6 | - | TRBV19 | - | TGTGCCAGTAGTATGCGCACAGATAGCTCTGGGGCCAACGTCCTGACTTTC | CASSMRTDSSGANVLTF
TRBJ2-5 | - | TRBV11-2 | - | TGTGCCAGCACATCCCCAGGGGCACCTTATACCCAGTACTTC | CASTSPGAPYTQYF
TRBJ1-2 | TRBD1 | TRBV15 | few | TGTGCCACCAGCAGAGATAGGGACAGTCCCTATGGCTACACCTTC | CATSRDRDSPYGYTF
TRBJ1-1 | TRBD1 | TRBV19 | - | TGTGCCAGTAGTATACCCCGACAGGGATGGGGTAGGGGAAACACTGAAGCTTTCTTT | CASSIPRQGWGRGNTEAFF
TRBJ2-2 | - | TRBV6-5 | - | TGTGCCAGCACCAAGGAGGGGAACACCGGGGAGCTGTTTTTT | CASTKEGNTGELFF
TRBJ2-3 | - | TRBV5-8 | once | TGTGCCAGCAGGGAGGAGTATAGCACAGATACGCAGTATTTT | CASREEYSTDTQYF
TRBJ2-7 | - | TRBV7-9 | few | TGTGCCAGCAGCCCCCCAGGGGTAGGGGTAATCGACGAGCAGTACTTC | CASSPPGVGVIDEQYF
TRBJ2-1 | TRBD2 | TRBV9 | - | TGTGCCAGCAGCGTGAGTAGCGGGGGGTACCGTGGCGGTGAGCAGTTCTTC | CASSVSSGGYRGGEQFF
TRBJ2-7 | TRBD1 | TRBV10-2 | once | TGCGCCAGCAGCAGACAGGGGCCCTACGAGCAGTACTTC | CASSRQGPYEQYF